The TCR beta chain described here comes from a study of OX40 agonist ivuxolimab in advanced cancers. Across the whole study: Partial responses occurred in Three dose-escalation patients, one with hepatocellular carcinoma and two with cutaneous melanoma. Points from the study as a whole: CD8+ T cells (on average) carried more expanded clones than CD4+ T cells. Antigen targets of the expanded peripheral T cells went undetermined.

Germline V CDR1 and CDR2: SSHAT, FNYEAQ (reference sequence). CDR3 size: 18 residues. Enrollment shut out patients with autoimmune disease history or systemic immunosuppression. TCRdb's table, derived via immunoSEQ multiplex PCR, lists solely in-frame clones and lacks some. Among approximately 64,000 clones listed, roughly 86% were seen once. As concerns this clone: The antigen remains undetermined. A read error may produce the germline difference seen at one junction end.

The sequences come from CD4+ or CD8+ T cells sorted from blood, collected in a trial of the OX40 agonist ivuxolimab. J is TRBJ2-1 and V is TRBV7-7; 9 positions match TRBD2. The clonotype originates from an adult with an advanced solid tumor such as melanoma, head and neck, liver or kidney cancer. The CDR3 loop reads CASSLMAGGPASDNEQFF. CDR3 nucleotides: TGTGCTAGCAGCTTAATGGCGGGAGGGCCGGCAAGCGACAATGAGCAGTTCTTC.